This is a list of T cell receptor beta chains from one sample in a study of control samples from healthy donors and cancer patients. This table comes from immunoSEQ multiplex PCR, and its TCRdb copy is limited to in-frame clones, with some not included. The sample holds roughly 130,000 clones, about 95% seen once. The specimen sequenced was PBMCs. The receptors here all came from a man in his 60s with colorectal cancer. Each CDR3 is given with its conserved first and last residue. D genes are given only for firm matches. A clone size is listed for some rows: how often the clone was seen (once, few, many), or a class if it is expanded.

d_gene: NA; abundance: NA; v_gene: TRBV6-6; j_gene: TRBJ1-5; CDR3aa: CASSYRLNQPQHF; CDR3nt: TGTGCCAGCAGTTACCGACTGAATCAGCCCCAGCATTTT
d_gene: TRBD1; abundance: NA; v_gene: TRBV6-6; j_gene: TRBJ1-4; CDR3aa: CASRTGDEKLFF; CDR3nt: TGTGCCAGCAGGACAGGGGACGAAAAACTGTTTTTT
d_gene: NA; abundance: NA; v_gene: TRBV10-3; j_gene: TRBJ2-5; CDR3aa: CAISEGPNRETQYF; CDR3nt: TGTGCCATCAGTGAGGGACCCAATCGGGAGACCCAGTACTTC
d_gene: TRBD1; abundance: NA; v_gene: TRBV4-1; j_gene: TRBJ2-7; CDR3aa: CASSQGQLPNYEQYF; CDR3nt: TGCGCCAGCAGCCAGGGACAGCTCCCAAACTACGAGCAGTACTTC
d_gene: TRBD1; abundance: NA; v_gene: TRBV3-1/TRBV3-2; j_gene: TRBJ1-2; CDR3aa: CASSLGTALYGYTF; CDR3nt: TGTGCCAGCAGCCTTGGGACAGCCCTCTATGGCTACACCTTC
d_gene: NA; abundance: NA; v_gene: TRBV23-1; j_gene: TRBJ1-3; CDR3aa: CASSIRGGGNTIYF; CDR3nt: TGCGCCAGCAGTATTCGGGGAGGGGGAAACACCATATATTTT
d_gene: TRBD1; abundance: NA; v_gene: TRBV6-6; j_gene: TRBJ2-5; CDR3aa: CASSYGQGDFQETQYF; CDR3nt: TGTGCCAGCAGTTACGGGCAGGGGGATTTCCAAGAGACCCAGTACTTC
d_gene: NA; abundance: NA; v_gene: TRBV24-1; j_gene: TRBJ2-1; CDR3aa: CATSDQGDEQFF; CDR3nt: TGTGCCACCAGTGATCAGGGAGATGAGCAGTTCTTC
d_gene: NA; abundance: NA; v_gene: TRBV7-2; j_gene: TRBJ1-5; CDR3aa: CASSFDRRNQPQHF; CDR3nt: TGTGCCAGCAGCTTCGACAGGAGAAATCAGCCCCAGCATTTT
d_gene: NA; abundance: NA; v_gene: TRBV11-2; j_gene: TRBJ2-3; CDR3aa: CASSLDIGGTDTQYF; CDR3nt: TGTGCCAGCAGCTTAGATATAGGGGGGACAGATACGCAGTATTTT
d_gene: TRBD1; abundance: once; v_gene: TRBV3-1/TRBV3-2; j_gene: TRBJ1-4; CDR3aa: CASSQGTGHNEKLFF; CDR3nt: TGTGCCAGCAGCCAAGGGACAGGTCATAATGAAAAACTGTTTTTT
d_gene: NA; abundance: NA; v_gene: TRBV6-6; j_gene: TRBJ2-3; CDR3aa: CASSYWGGEGTDTQYF; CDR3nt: TGTGCCAGCAGTTACTGGGGCGGGGAAGGCACAGATACGCAGTATTTT
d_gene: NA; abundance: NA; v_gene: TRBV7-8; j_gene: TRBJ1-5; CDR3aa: CASSLARFGGPNQPQHF; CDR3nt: TGTGCCAGCAGCTTAGCTCGTTTCGGCGGTCCCAATCAGCCCCAGCATTTT
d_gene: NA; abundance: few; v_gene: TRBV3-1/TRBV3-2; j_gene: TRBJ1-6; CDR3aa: CASSLTRTPRRSPLHF; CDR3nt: TGTGCCAGCAGCCTCACCCGGACGCCCCGGCGGTCACCCCTCCACTTT
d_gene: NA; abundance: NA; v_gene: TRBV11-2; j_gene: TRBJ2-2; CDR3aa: CASSLSVSGAGELFF; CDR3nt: TGTGCCAGCAGCTTATCGGTTTCAGGGGCCGGGGAGCTGTTTTTT
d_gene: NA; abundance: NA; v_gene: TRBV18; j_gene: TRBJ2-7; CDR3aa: CASSPLQGNEQYF; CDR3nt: TGTGCCAGCTCACCATTACAGGGAAACGAGCAGTACTTC
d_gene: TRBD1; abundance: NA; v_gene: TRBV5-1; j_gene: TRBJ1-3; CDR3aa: CASSPGQIGNTIYF; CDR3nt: TGCGCCAGCAGCCCGGGACAGATTGGAAACACCATATATTTT
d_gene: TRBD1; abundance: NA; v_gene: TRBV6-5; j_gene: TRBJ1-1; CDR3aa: CASRRTGGADTEAFF; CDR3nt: TGTGCCAGCAGGCGGACAGGGGGGGCGGACACTGAAGCTTTCTTT
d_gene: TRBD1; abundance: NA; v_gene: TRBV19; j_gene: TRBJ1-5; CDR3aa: CASSIDRGNQPQHF; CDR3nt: TGTGCCAGTAGTATTGACAGGGGGAATCAGCCCCAGCATTTT
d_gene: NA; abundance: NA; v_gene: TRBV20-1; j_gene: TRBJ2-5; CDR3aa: CSPSMTGAGETQYF; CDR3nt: TGCAGTCCTAGTATGACGGGGGCAGGGGAGACCCAGTACTTC
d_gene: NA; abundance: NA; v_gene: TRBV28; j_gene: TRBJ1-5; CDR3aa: CASSFSARTLGNQPQHF; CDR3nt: TGTGCCAGCAGCTTCTCGGCCAGAACCTTGGGCAATCAGCCCCAGCATTTT
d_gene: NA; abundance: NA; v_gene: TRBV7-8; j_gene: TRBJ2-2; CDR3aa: CASSPRGQNTGELFF; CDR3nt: TGTGCCAGCAGCCCACGGGGGCAAAACACCGGGGAGCTGTTTTTT
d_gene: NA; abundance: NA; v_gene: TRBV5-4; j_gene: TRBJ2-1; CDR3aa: CASSLIHGTYNEQFF; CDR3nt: TGTGCCAGCAGCCTTATCCACGGAACCTACAATGAGCAGTTCTTC
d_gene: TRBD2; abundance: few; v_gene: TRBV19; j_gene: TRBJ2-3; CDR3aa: CASSIGTSEADTQYF; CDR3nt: TGTGCCAGTAGTATCGGGACTAGCGAAGCAGATACGCAGTATTTT
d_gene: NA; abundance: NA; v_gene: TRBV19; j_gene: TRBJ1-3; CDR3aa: CASTGSSRNTIYF; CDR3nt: TGTGCCAGTACAGGGTCTTCCAGAAACACCATATATTTT
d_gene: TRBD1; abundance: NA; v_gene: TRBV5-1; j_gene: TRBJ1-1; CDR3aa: CASSSSSGQGARLTEAFF; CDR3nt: TGCGCCAGCAGCTCGAGTTCCGGACAGGGGGCGCGGTTAACTGAAGCTTTCTTT
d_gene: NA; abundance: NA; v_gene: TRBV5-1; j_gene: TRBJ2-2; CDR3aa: CASSLAGWEAGELFF; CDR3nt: TGCGCCAGCAGCTTGGCCGGCTGGGAAGCCGGGGAGCTGTTTTTT
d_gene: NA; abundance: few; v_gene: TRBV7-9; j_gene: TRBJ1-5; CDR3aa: CASSPPGGEQPQHF; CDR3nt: TGTGCCAGCAGCCCCCCCGGAGGGGAACAGCCCCAGCATTTT
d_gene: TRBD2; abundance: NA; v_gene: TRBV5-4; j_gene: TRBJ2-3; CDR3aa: CASSLRLAESTDTQYF; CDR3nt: TGTGCCAGCAGCTTAAGACTAGCGGAAAGCACAGATACGCAGTATTTT
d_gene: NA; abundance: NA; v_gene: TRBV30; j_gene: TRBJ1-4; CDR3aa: CASGRNNEKLFF; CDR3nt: TGTGCCTCCGGTCGCAATAATGAAAAACTGTTTTTT
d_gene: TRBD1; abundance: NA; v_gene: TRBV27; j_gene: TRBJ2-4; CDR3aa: CASSSSGTGGMKVKNIQYF; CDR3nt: TGTGCCAGCAGTTCCTCCGGGACAGGGGGTATGAAGGTCAAAAACATTCAGTACTTC
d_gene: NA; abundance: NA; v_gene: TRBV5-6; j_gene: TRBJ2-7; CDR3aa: CASSLQASLGEQYF; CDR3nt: TGTGCCAGCAGCTTGCAGGCTAGCTTGGGCGAGCAGTACTTC
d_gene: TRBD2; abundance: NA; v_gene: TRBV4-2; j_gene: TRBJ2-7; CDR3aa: CASSQDLAGGSYEQYF; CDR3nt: TGTGCCAGCAGCCAAGATCTAGCGGGGGGTTCCTACGAGCAGTACTTC
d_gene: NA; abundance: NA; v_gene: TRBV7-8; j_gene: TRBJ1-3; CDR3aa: CASSLRGRDSGNTIYF; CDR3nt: TGTGCCAGCAGCTTAAGAGGCAGGGACTCTGGAAACACCATATATTTT
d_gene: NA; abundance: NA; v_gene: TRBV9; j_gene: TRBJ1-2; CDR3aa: CASSVDLFGQNGYTF; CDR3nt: TGTGCCAGCAGCGTAGACCTGTTCGGACAGAATGGCTACACCTTC
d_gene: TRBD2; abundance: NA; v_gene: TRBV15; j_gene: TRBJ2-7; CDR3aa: CATSRDGQLTSGGSYEQYF; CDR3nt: TGTGCCACCAGCAGAGATGGACAGCTCACTAGCGGGGGCTCCTACGAGCAGTACTTC
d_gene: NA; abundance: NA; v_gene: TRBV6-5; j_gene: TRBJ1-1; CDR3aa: CASRGGTEAFF; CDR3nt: TGTGCCAGCCGCGGAGGGACTGAAGCTTTCTTT
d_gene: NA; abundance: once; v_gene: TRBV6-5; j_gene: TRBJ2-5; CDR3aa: CASRPTVFETQYF; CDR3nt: TGTGCCAGCAGGCCGACAGTGTTCGAGACCCAGTACTTC
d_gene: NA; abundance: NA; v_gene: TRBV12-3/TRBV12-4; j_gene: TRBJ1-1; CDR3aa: CASSGHPNTEAFF; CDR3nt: TGTGCCAGCAGCGGACACCCGAACACTGAAGCTTTCTTT
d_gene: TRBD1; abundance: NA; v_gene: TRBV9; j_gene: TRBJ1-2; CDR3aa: CASTRTGHNYGYTF; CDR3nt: TGTGCCAGCACCCGGACAGGCCACAACTATGGCTACACCTTC
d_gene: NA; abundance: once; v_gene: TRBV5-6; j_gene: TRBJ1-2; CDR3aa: CASSFTGYSSYGYTF; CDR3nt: TGTGCCAGCAGCTTTACAGGGTACTCCTCCTATGGCTACACCTTC
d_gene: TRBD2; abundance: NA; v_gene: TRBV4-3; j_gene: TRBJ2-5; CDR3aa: CASSQNFFTSGGQETQYF; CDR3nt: TGCGCCAGCAGCCAAAACTTCTTCACTAGCGGGGGGCAAGAGACCCAGTACTTC
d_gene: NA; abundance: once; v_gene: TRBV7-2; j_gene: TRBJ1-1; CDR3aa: CASSRQRNTEAFF; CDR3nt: TGTGCCAGCAGCAGACAGAGGAACACTGAAGCTTTCTTT
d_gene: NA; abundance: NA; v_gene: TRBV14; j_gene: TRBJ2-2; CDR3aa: CASSRGTIGELFF; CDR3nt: TGTGCCAGCAGCCGAGGGACGATCGGGGAGCTGTTTTTT
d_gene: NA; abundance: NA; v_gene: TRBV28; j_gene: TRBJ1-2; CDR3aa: CASRGQGRVGYGYTF; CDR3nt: TGTGCCAGCAGGGGGCAGGGGAGGGTCGGCTATGGCTACACCTTC
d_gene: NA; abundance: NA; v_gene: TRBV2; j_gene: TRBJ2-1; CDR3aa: CASSEALGRGVNEQFF; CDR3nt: TGTGCCAGCAGTGAAGCGCTCGGCCGGGGCGTCAATGAGCAGTTCTTC
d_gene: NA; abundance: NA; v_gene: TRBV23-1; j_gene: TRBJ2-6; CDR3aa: CASSQSGYSPFFGANVLTF; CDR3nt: TGCGCCAGCAGTCAATCCGGTTACAGCCCTTTTTTTGGGGCCAACGTCCTGACTTTC
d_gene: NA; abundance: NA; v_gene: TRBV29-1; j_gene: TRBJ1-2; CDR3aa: CSVLRFDWGGGYTF; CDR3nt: TGCAGCGTTCTAAGATTCGACTGGGGTGGGGGCTACACCTTC
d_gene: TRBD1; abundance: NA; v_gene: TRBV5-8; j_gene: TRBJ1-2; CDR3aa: CASPKTGKYGYTF; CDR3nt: TGTGCCAGCCCCAAGACAGGGAAATATGGCTACACCTTC
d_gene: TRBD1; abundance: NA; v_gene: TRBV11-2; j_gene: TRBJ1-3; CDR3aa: CASSSTLTGGSSGNTIYF; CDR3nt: TGTGCCAGCAGCTCGACTCTGACAGGGGGGAGCTCTGGAAACACCATATATTTT
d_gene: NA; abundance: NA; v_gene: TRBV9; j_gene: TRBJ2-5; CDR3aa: CASSRRADQETQYF; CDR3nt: TGTGCCAGCAGCCGCCGAGCGGATCAAGAGACCCAGTACTTC
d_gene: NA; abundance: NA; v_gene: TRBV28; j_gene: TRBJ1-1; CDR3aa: CASSLGWSTEAFF; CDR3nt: TGTGCCAGCAGTTTAGGTTGGAGCACTGAAGCTTTCTTT
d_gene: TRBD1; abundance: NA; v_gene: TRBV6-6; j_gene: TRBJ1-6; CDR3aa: CASREGQGNSPLHF; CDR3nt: TGTGCCAGCAGGGAGGGACAGGGCAATTCACCCCTCCACTTT
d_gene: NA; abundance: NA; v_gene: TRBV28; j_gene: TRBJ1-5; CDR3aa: CASSRPAGDIEPQHF; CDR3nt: TGTGCCAGCAGCCGTCCGGCAGGGGATATTGAGCCCCAGCATTTT
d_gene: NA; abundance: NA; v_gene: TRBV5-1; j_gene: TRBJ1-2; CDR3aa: CASSLAQTGYTF; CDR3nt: TGCGCCAGCAGCTTGGCGCAGACGGGCTACACCTTC
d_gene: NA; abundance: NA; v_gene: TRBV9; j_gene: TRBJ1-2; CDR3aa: CASSAANYGYTF; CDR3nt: TGTGCCAGCAGTGCCGCGAACTATGGCTACACCTTC
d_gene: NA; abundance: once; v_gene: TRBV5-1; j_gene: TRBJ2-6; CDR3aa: CASSLAWQGGDSGANVLTF; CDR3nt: TGCGCCAGCAGCTTGGCTTGGCAGGGTGGGGACTCTGGGGCCAACGTCCTGACTTTC
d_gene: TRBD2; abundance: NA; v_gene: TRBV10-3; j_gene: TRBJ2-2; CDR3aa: CAISESKEAGVTTGELFF; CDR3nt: TGTGCCATCAGTGAGTCGAAGGAAGCGGGGGTTACCACCGGGGAGCTGTTTTTT
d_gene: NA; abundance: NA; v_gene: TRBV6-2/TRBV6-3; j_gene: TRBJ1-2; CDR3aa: CASSTSGTENYGYTF; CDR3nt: TGTGCCAGCAGTACCTCCGGGACCGAAAACTATGGCTACACCTTC
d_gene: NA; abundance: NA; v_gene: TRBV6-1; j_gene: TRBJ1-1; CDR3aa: CAGGRGNTEAFF; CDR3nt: TGTGCAGGAGGACGGGGGAACACTGAAGCTTTCTTT